This entry lists 13 T cell receptor beta chains sequenced from one sample in a study of blood T cells in healthy people across ages. Next came a second PCR, run for roughly 6 to 11 cycles, which used a sample-barcoded 5' primer along with a J-beta primer mix. Via MiXCR, TCRdb re-called the 5' RACE reads, giving one row per CDR3 protein. The profile shows about 2 million distinct CDR3 sequences, roughly 49% of them singletons. Specimen: blood. These receptors were obtained from a woman aged 35 to 49 in good health.

This clonotype was seen a few times. The rearrangement uses TRBV4-3 and TRBJ2-7; 10 positions agree with TRBD1. Per the germline V gene, CDR1 is LGHNA and CDR2 is YSLEER. Trimming at V came to 5 bases and at J to 5 bases, leaving 6 bases not matched to a gene. The CDR3 consists of 14 residues. The CDR3 region has the DNA TGCGCCAGCAGCTTACGACAGGGGGCGGACGAGCAGTACTTC. Protein sequence: CASSLRQGADEQYF.

This chain joins TRBV13 and TRBJ2-5; 12 bases map to TRBD1. V was clipped by 5 bases and J by 11 bases; unmatched bases: 12. The germline V gene has CDR1 PRHDT and CDR2 FYEKMQ (reference sequence). The CDR3 loop spans 15 amino acids. The CDR3 bases are TGTGCCAGCAGCCCACACGGGACAGGGGGCAACGGGCAGTACTTC. It codes for CASSPHGTGGNGQYF.

This chain links TRBV9 with TRBJ2-3, with 8 bases matching TRBD2. CDR3 length: 15 amino acids. CDR1 and CDR2 from the germline V gene are SGDLS and YYNGEE. The V and J ends lost 4 bases and 6 bases, in that order; junction bases with no gene match: 10. DNA for the CDR3: TGTGCCAGCAGCCCCCCGGGGGGGCAGTATGATACGCAGTATTTT. Its translation: CASSPPGGQYDTQYF. Supplemented by reference TRBV9 and TRBJ2-3, the full variable domain reads DSGVTQTPKHLITATGQRVTLRCSPRSGDLSVYWYQQSLDQGLQFLIQYYNGEERAKGNILERFSAQQFPDLHSELNLSSLELGDSALYFCASSPPGGQYDTQYFGPGTRLTVL.

The chain couples TRBV9 to TRBJ2-1; TRBD2 matches 12 bases. CDR1 and CDR2 from the germline V gene are SGDLS and YYNGEE. The CDR3 consists of 16 residues. J lost 7 bases, V lost 3 bases, and 8 bases had no gene match. CDR3 residues: CASSGKLAGGVNEQFF. The DNA for the CDR3 is TGTGCCAGCAGCGGGAAACTAGCGGGGGGCGTGAATGAGCAGTTCTTC.

The chain employs TRBV29-1 and TRBJ1-5; 7 positions agree with TRBD1. Germline V gives CDR1 SQVTM, CDR2 ANQGSEA. The CDR3 consists of 15 residues. The ends lost 3 bases at V and 7 bases at J; junction bases unmatched: 12. The CDR3, as DNA: TGCAGCGTTGACTGGGTCAGGGGGTGCGGGCAGCCCCAGCATTTT. It specifies CSVDWVRGCGQPQHF.

The J gene is TRBJ2-7, the V gene TRBV20-1; a possible D gene is TRBD1 (5 bases). The CDR3 totals 16 residues. V shed 0 bases and J shed 0 bases, with 15 bases lying between them. CDR1 is DFQATT, CDR2 SNEGSKA, per germline (reference sequence). DNA of the CDR3: TGCAGTGCTAGAGAGGGAAGCAGGGCCCCCTCCTACGAGCAGTACTTC. Residues: CSAREGSRAPSYEQYF.

This clonotype occurred a few times. The chain carries TRBV11-1 and TRBJ2-7; possible D gene TRBD1, 6 bases. CDR3 length: 13 residues. In germline, CDR1 is SGHAT, CDR2 FQDESV (reference sequence). V was trimmed by 8 bases and J by 10 bases, leaving 21 bases between them. CDR3 bases: TGTGCCAGCCAAAGAATTGGGGGCGGAACCCAGTACTTC. Its protein is CASQRIGGGTQYF. Variable domain in full (rest from reference TRBV11-1 and TRBJ2-7): EAEVAQSPRYKITEKSQAVAFWCDPISGHATLYWYRQILGQGPELLVQFQDESVVDDSQLPKDRFSAERLKGVDSTLKIQPAELGDSAMYLCASQRIGGGTQYFGPGTRLTVT.

The V gene is TRBV6-2 or TRBV6-3, the J gene TRBJ1-1, with 10 positions matching TRBD1. Germline values: CDR1 MNHEY, CDR2 SVGEGT. The CDR3 is 15 residues long. V gave up 8 bases and J gave up 0 bases; unmatched junction bases: 6. CDR3 amino acids: CASDRGPAMNTEAFF. CDR3 sequence (DNA): TGTGCCAGCGACAGGGGGCCCGCTATGAACACTGAAGCTTTCTTT.

This clonotype has a count of ten or more. The rearrangement links TRBV7-2 to TRBJ2-3, with 9 nucleotides matching TRBD2. CDR1 SGHTA and CDR2 FQGNSA come from the germline V gene. The ends lost 6 bases at V and 0 bases at J; junction bases unmatched: 4. The length of the CDR3 is 15 residues. The CDR3 sequence: CASSLAGLSTDTQYF. CDR3 bases: TGTGCCAGCAGTCTAGCGGGGTTGAGCACAGATACGCAGTATTTT.

The chain uses TRBV18 and TRBJ2-3; 7 bases align to TRBD1. The germline CDR1 and CDR2 sequences are KGHSH and LQKENI. After removal of 4 bases from V and 1 base from J, the junction contained 5 bases not matched to a gene. The CDR3 length is 15 residues. CDR3 sequence reads: CASSRETGRTDTQYF. As DNA, the CDR3 is TGTGCCAGCTCACGCGAGACAGGGCGCACAGATACGCAGTATTTT.

This chain uses TRBV20-1 with TRBJ2-5; D not resolved. Trimming removed 6 bases at V and 0 bases at J, with 17 bases between. Germline lookup yields CDR1 DFQATT and CDR2 SNEGSKA (reference sequence). The CDR3 runs to 15 residues. The chain's CDR3 is CSAQAPNPNQETQYF. The CDR3, as DNA: TGCAGTGCACAAGCCCCGAACCCGAACCAAGAGACCCAGTACTTC.

J is TRBJ2-5 and V is TRBV6-6; D tentatively fits TRBD1 or TRBD2 (6 bases each). The CDR3 loop spans 16 amino acids. The V gene's germline CDR1 is MNHNY and CDR2 SVGAGI (reference sequence). Trimming left V 0 bases short and J 5 bases short, with 16 bases between. In DNA form, the CDR3 reads TGTGCCAGCAGTTACTCATCTAGGGGGGTAGTCGAGACCCAGTACTTC. This translates into CASSYSSRGVVETQYF.

V gene TRBV20-1 combines with J gene TRBJ2-7, with TRBD2 matching 10 bases. Trimming removed 0 bases from V and 5 bases from J; junction bases left unmatched: 16. The CDR3 covers 18 residues. The germline CDR1 and CDR2 sequences are DFQATT and SNEGSKA (reference sequence). CDR3 sequence reads: CSARDWGAQRGGRDEQYF. The CDR3 bases are TGCAGTGCTAGAGATTGGGGCGCTCAGCGGGGGGGTCGCGACGAGCAGTACTTC.